This TCR beta chain was sequenced during a study of T cell repertoires in cytomegalovirus infection. In the study overall: Signatures in public TCR beta sequences pointed to both CMV infection and matching HLA type.

This clonotype appeared a few times. Its antigen is as yet unknown. TCRdb called the reads again in MiXCR, with one record for every CDR3 protein. The sample contains over 300,000 distinct CDR3 sequences, 9.5% of which appear only once. With 5 bases removed from V and 8 bases from J, the gap between germline ends came to 12 bases. The CDR3 contains 12 residues. Germline CDR1 reads ENHRY; CDR2 reads SYGVKD. Broader study findings: HLA-C-restricted TCR beta clonotypes specific for CMV led the ex vivo response.

This chain links TRBV10-3 with TRBJ1-2; D perhaps matches TRBD1 (6 bases). The sequence was obtained from a human donor in good health (CMV status not recorded). Some clones in this sample may be carry-over from other donors' samples. Material: PBMCs. The CDR3 spells CAISPITGGYTF. CDR3 nucleotides: TGTGCCATCAGTCCTATCACAGGGGGCTACACCTTC.